A selection of T cell receptor beta chains follows, all from one sample in a study of a mutant IDH1 vaccine in newly diagnosed glioma. These receptors' antigens are unknown. Profiling relied on immunoSEQ multiplex PCR, and the TCRdb table lists in-frame clones only, not all of them. The sample records over 25,000 clones, roughly 90% being singletons. Material: PBMCs, obtained from a glioma patient whose treatment included an IDH1 peptide vaccine. The receptors shown here come from a man aged 40-50 years with glioma. CDR3s include the opening cysteine and the closing phenylalanine or tryptophan. Fields, in order: V gene, J gene, D gene, clone size, CDR3 protein, CDR3 DNA. A D gene is named only where the DNA matches it firmly. Expanded clones are given a class, and other clones once, few, many or no size at all.

>TRBV7-8|TRBJ2-5|TRBD2|.
CASSSLAGGETQYF
TGTGCCAGCAGCTCCCTAGCGGGAGGGGAGACCCAGTACTTC
>TRBV7-9|TRBJ1-5|.|.
CASSLAPTEFSNQPQHF
TGTGCCAGCAGCTTAGCCCCGACTGAGTTTAGCAATCAGCCCCAGCATTTT
>TRBV14|TRBJ2-2|.|.
CASSQAAGSTGELFF
TGTGCCAGCAGCCAAGCGGCAGGGAGCACCGGGGAGCTGTTTTTT
>TRBV2|TRBJ1-3|.|once
CASSEAPGGLSGNTIYF
TGTGCCAGCAGTGAAGCGCCTGGCGGACTCTCTGGAAACACCATATATTTT
>TRBV10-3|TRBJ2-5|.|.
CAISESSGTETQYF
TGTGCCATCAGTGAGTCTTCGGGAACAGAGACCCAGTACTTC
>TRBV28|TRBJ1-1|TRBD1|.
CASSPQTGVITEAFF
TGTGCCAGCAGTCCCCAAACAGGGGTAATCACTGAAGCTTTCTTT
>TRBV5-1|TRBJ1-2|TRBD1|.
CASSATGFGYGYTF
TGCGCCAGCAGCGCGACAGGGTTTGGTTATGGCTACACCTTC
>TRBV11-2|TRBJ1-2|.|.
CASSNPWRGNGYTF
TGTGCCAGCAGCAACCCGTGGAGGGGGAATGGCTACACCTTC
>TRBV30|TRBJ1-2|.|.
CAWSDSSHTF
TGTGCCTGGAGTGACAGTTCCCACACCTTC
>TRBV30|TRBJ2-3|.|few
CAWSVGRTADTQYF
TGTGCCTGGAGTGTTGGCAGGACTGCAGATACGCAGTATTTT
>TRBV12-5|TRBJ2-1|.|.
CASGLSAQGGDHEQFF
TGTGCTAGTGGTTTGTCGGCTCAGGGCGGGGACCATGAGCAGTTCTTC
>TRBV10-3|TRBJ1-3|.|.
CAIRLSDGNTIYF
TGTGCCATCCGCCTGAGTGATGGAAACACCATATATTTT
>TRBV27|TRBJ2-6|TRBD2|.
CASRQPGGYGANVLTF
TGTGCCAGCAGGCAGCCCGGGGGGTACGGGGCCAACGTCCTGACTTTC
>TRBV18|TRBJ1-4|.|.
CASSPNRDNEKLFF
TGTGCCAGCTCCCCGAACAGGGATAATGAAAAACTGTTTTTT
>TRBV30|TRBJ1-6|.|.
CAWSRLGPEGSPLHF
TGTGCCTGGAGTAGGCTGGGGCCAGAGGGGTCACCCCTCCACTTT
>TRBV2|TRBJ1-4|.|.
CASSYGTYNEKLFF
TGTGCCAGCAGTTACGGGACTTACAATGAAAAACTGTTTTTT
>TRBV2|TRBJ2-7|TRBD2|.
CASRSGPYEQYF
TGTGCCAGCCGTAGCGGGCCCTACGAGCAGTACTTC
>TRBV10-3|TRBJ1-6|.|few
CAIRSGNSPLHF
TGTGCCATCAGGTCGGGTAATTCACCCCTCCACTTT
>TRBV19|TRBJ2-3|.|.
CASSYTSGGFTDTQYF
TGTGCCAGTAGTTATACTAGTGGCGGTTTCACAGATACGCAGTATTTT
>TRBV4-3|TRBJ2-2|.|few
CASSQDSRGPGELFF
TGCGCCAGCAGCCAAGATAGTCGGGGTCCCGGGGAGCTGTTTTTT
>TRBV18|TRBJ2-3|TRBD2|.
CASSSLAGATTDTQYF
TGTGCCAGCTCAAGTCTAGCGGGGGCGACCACAGATACGCAGTATTTT
>TRBV5-5|TRBJ2-5|TRBD2|.
CASSLAGTETQYF
TGTGCCAGCAGTTTAGCGGGGACGGAGACCCAGTACTTC
>TRBV7-2|TRBJ2-4|.|few
CASSQLGSIQYF
TGTGCCAGCAGCCAATTAGGCAGCATTCAGTACTTC
>TRBV2|TRBJ1-3|.|.
CASSRDRYSGNTIYF
TGTGCCAGCAGTCGGGACCGCTACTCTGGAAACACCATATATTTT
>TRBV5-1|TRBJ1-2|.|.
CASSGQGAGYGYTF
TGCGCCAGCAGCGGTCAAGGGGCCGGCTATGGCTACACCTTC
>TRBV20-1|TRBJ2-3|.|.
CSAPTGAAQYF
TGCAGTGCGCCGACTGGGGCCGCGCAGTATTTT
>TRBV6-1|TRBJ1-4|TRBD1|.
CASSEGTGGEKLFF
TGTGCCAGCAGTGAAGGGACAGGGGGTGAAAAACTGTTTTTT
>TRBV19|TRBJ2-6|.|.
CASSMIGANVLTF
TGTGCCAGTAGTATGATTGGGGCCAACGTCCTGACTTTC
>TRBV27|TRBJ1-2|.|.
CASGGRATANYGYTF
TGTGCCAGCGGAGGGAGGGCGACGGCTAACTATGGCTACACCTTC
>TRBV6-1|TRBJ2-3|.|once
CASSEPGGRVTDTQYF
TGTGCCAGCAGTGAACCGGGGGGCCGGGTTACAGATACGCAGTATTTT